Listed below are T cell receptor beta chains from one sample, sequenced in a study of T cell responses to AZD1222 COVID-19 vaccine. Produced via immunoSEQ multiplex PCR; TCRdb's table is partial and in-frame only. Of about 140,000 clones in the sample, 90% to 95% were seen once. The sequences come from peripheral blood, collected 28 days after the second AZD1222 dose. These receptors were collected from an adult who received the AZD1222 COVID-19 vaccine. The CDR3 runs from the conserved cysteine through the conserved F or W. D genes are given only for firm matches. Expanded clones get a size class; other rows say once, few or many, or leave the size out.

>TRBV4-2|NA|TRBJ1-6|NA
TGTGCCAGCAGCCAAGATCGGACTATGAATTCACCCCTCCACTTT
CASSQDRTMNSPLHF
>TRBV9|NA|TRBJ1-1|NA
TGTGCCAGCAGCCTGGGGGGGAAAACTGAAGCTTTCTTT
CASSLGGKTEAFF
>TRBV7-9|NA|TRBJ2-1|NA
TGTGCCAGCAGCTTAGAAAACAACGTAGAGCAGTTCTTC
CASSLENNVEQFF
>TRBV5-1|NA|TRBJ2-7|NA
TGCGCCAGCAGCCCGGAGGCGGACTTATCGTACGAGCAGTACTTC
CASSPEADLSYEQYF
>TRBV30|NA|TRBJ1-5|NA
TGTGCCTGGAGTGCCATGTTGGGCAATCAGCCCCAGCATTTT
CAWSAMLGNQPQHF
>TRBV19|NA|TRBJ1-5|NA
TGTGCCAGTAGTATAGCTGGGTTGGGGAGCAATCAGCCCCAGCATTTT
CASSIAGLGSNQPQHF
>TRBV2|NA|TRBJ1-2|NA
TGTGCCAGCAGGGGCTTGGGGCTCGATGGCTACACCTTC
CASRGLGLDGYTF
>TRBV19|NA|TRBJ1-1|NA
TGTGCCAGTAGGGAAACAGGGTACACTGAAGCTTTCTTT
CASRETGYTEAFF
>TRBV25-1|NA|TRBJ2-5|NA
TGTGCCAGCAGTGATCCCGGGTCGGGGGCGAGAGAGACCCAGTACTTC
CASSDPGSGARETQYF
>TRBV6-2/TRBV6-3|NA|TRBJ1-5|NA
TGTGCCAGCAGTTTTAATAGCAATCAGCCCCAGCATTTT
CASSFNSNQPQHF
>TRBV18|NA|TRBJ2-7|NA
TGTGCCAGCTCAGTCTCTACTAGAGAAATCGACGAGCAGTACTTC
CASSVSTREIDEQYF
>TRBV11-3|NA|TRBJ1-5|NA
TGTGCCAGCAGCTTAAGGTGGAATCGCTTATGGGTAAATCAGCCCCAGCATTTT
CASSLRWNRLWVNQPQHF
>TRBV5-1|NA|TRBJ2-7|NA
TGCGCCAGCAGCTTGGACCCGACCGCGACCTACGAGCAGTACTTC
CASSLDPTATYEQYF
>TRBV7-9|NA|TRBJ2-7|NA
TGTGCCAGCAGCACAGGGACTGTTACCTACGAGCAGTACTTC
CASSTGTVTYEQYF
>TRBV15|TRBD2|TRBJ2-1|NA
TGTGCCACCAGCAGGTCAGGTCGTCCAACCGGTCTAGCGGGGGACGAGCAGTTCTTC
CATSRSGRPTGLAGDEQFF
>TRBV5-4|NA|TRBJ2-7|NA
TGTGCCAGCAAGCGTGGGGGGGGGCCCCTCGGGGAGCAGTACTTC
CASKRGGGPLGEQYF
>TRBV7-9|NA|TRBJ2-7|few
TGTGCCAGCAGCTCTATATCAGCCCCGGGCTCCTACGAGCAGTACTTC
CASSSISAPGSYEQYF
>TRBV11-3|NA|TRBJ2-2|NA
TGTGCCAGCAGCCTACCTAACTTCGGTGCGGAGCTGTTTTTT
CASSLPNFGAELFF
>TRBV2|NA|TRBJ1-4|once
TGTGCCAGCAGTGGGGGGGCGTATGAAAAACTGTTTTTT
CASSGGAYEKLFF
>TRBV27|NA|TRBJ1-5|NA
TGTGCCAGCAGTTTACGGAACAATCAGCCCCAGCATTTT
CASSLRNNQPQHF
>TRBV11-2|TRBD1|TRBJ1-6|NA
TGTGCCAGCAGCTTAGGGGGAATTTTGGGACAGGGGAATTCACCCCTCCACTTT
CASSLGGILGQGNSPLHF
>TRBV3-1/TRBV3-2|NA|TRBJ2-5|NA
TGTGCCAGCAGCCAAGACCTATTAGAGACCCAGTACTTC
CASSQDLLETQYF
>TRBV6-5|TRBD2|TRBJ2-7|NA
TGTGCCGCAGCGGGAGACAGATCCTACGAGCAGTACTTC
CAAAGDRSYEQYF
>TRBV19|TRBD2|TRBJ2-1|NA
TGTGCCAGTAGTATTAGCGGGGGGTGGGATGAGCAGTTCTTC
CASSISGGWDEQFF
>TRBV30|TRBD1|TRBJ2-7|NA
TGTGCCTCCGATCCCCCGCAGGGGGCCGGCGAGCAGTACTTC
CASDPPQGAGEQYF
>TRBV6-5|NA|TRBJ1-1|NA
TGTGCCAGCAATATCAGGAAAATGAACACTGAAGCTTTCTTT
CASNIRKMNTEAFF